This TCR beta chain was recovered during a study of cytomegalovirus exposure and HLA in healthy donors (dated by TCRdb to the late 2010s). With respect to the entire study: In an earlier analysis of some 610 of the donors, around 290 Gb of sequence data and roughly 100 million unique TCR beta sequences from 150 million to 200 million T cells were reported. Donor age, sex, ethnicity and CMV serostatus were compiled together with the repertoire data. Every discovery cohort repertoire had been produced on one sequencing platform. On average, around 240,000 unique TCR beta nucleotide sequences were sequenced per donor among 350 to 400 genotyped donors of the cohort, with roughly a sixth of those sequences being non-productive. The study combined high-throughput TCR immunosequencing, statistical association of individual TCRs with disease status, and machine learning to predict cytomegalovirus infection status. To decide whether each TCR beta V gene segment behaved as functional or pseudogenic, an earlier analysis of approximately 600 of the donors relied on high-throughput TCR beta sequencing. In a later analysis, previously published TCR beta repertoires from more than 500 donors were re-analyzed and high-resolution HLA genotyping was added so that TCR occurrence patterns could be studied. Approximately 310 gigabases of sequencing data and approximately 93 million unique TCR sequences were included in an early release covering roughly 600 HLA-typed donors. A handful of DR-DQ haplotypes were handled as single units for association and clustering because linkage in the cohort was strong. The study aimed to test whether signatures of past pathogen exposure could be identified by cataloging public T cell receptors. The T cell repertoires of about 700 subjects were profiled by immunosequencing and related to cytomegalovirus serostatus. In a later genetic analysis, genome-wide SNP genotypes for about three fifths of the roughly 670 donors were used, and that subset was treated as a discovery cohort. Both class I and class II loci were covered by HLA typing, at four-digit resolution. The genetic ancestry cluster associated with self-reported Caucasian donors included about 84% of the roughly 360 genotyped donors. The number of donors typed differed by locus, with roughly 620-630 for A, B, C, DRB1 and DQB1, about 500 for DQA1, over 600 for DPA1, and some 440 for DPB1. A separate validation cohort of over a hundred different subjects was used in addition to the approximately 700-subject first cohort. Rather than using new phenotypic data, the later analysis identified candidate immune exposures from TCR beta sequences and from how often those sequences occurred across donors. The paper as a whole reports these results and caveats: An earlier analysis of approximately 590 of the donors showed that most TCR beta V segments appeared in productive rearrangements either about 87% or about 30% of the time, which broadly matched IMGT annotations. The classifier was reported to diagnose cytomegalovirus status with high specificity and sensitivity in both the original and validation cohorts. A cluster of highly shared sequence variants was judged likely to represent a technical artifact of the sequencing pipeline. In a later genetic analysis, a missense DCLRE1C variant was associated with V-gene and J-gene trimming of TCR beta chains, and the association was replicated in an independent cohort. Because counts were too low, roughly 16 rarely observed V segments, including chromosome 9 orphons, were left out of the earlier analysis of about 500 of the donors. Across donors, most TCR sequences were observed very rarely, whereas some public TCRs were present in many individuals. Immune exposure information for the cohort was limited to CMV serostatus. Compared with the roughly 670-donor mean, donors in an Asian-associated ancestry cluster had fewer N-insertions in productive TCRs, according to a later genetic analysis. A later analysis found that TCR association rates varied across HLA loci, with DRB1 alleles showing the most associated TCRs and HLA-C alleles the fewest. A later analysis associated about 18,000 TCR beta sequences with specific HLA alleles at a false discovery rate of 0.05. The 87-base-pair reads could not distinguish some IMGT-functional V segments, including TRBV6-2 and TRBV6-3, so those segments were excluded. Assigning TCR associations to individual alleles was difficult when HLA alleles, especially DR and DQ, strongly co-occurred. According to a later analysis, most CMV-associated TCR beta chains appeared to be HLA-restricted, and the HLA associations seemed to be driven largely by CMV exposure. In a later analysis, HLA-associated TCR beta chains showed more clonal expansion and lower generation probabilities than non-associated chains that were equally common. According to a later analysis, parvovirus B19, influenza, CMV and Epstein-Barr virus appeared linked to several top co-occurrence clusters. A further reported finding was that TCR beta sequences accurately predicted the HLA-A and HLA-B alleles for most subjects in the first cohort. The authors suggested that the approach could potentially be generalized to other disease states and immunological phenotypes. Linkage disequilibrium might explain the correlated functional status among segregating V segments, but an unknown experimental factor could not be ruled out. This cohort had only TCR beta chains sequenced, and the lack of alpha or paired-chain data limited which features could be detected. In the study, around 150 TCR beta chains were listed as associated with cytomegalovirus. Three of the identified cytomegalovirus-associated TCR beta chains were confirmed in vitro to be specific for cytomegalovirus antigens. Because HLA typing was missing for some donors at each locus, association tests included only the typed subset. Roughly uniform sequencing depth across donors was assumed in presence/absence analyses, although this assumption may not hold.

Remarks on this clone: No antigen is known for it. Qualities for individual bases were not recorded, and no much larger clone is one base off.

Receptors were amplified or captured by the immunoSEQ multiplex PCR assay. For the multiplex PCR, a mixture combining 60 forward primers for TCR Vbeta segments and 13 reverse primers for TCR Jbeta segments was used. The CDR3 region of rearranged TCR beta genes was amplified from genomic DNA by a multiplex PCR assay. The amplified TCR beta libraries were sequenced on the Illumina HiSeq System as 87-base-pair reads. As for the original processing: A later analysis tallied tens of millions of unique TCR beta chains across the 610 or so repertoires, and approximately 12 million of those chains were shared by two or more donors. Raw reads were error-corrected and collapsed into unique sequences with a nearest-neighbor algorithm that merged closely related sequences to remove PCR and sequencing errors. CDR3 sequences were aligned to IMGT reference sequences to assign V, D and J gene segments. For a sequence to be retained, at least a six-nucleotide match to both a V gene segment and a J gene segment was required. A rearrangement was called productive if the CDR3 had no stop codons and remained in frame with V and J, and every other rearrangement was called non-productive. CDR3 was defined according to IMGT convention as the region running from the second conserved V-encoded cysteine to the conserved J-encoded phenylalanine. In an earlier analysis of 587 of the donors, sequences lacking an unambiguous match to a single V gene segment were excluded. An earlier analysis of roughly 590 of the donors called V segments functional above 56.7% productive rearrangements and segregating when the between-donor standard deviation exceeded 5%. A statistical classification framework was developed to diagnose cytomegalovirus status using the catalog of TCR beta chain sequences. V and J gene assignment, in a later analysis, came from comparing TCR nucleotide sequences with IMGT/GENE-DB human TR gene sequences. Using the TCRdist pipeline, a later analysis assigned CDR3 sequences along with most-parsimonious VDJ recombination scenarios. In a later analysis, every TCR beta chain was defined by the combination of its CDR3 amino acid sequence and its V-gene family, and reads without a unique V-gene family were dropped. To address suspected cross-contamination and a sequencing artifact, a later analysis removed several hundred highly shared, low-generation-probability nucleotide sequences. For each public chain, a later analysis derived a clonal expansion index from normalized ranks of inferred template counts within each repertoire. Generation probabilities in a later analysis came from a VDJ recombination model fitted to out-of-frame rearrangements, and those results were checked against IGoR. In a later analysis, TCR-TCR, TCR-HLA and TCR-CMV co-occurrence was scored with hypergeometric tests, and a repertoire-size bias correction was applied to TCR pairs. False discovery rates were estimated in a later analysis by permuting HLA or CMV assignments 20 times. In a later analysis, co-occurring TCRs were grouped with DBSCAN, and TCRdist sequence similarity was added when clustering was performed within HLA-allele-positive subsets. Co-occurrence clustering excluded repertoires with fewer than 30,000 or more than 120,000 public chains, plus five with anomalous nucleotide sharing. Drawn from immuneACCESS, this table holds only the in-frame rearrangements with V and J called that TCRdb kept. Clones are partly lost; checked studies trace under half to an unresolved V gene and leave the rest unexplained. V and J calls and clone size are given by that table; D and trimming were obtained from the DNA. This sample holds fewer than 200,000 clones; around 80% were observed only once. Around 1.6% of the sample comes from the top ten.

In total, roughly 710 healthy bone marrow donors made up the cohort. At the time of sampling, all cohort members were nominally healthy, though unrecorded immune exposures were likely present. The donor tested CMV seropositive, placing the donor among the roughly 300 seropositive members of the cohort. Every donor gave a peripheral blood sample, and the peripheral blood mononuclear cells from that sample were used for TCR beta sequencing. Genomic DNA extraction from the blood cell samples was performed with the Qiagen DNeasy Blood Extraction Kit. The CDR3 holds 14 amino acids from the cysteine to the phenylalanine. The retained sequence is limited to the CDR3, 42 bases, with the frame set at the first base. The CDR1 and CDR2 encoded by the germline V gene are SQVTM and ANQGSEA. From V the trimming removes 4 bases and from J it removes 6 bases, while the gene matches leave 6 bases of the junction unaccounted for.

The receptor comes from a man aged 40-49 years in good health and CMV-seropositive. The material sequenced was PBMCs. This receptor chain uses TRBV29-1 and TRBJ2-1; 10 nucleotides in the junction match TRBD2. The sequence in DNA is TGCAGCGTTGGACCCAGCGGGAGGGCCAATGAGCAGTTCTTC. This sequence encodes CSVGPSGRANEQFF.